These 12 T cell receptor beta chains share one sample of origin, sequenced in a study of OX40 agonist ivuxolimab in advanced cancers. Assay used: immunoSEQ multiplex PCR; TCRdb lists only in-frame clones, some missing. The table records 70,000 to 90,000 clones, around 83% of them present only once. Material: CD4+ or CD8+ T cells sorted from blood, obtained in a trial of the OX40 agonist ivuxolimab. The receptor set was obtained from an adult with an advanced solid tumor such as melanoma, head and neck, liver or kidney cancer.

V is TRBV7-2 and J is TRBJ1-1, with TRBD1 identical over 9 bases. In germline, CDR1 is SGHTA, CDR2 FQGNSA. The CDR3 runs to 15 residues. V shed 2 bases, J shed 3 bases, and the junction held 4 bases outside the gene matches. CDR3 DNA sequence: TGTGCCAGCAGCTTATGGGACAGGGTTGACACTGAAGCTTTCTTT. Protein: CASSLWDRVDTEAFF. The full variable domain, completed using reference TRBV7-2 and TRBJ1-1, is GAGVSQSPSNKVTEKGKDVELRCDPISGHTALYWYRQSLGQGLEFLIYFQGNSAPDKSGLPSDRFSAERTGGSVSTLTIQRTQQEDSAVYLCASSLWDRVDTEAFFGQGTRLTVV.

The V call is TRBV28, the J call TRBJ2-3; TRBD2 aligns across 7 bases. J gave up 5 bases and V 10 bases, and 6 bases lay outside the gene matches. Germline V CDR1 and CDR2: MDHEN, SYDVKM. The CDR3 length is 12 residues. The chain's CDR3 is CATREAGDTQYF. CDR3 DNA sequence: TGTGCCACACGGGAGGCGGGAGATACGCAGTATTTT.

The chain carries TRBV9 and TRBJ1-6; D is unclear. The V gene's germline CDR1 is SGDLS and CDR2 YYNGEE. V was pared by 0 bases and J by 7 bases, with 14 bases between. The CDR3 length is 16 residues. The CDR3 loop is CASSVGVSGKNSPLHF. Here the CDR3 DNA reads TGTGCCAGCAGCGTAGGGGTGAGCGGAAAGAATTCACCCCTCCACTTT.

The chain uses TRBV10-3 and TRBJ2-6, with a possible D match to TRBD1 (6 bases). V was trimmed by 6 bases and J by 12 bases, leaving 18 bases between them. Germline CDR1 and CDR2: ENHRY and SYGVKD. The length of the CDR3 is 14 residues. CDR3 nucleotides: TGTGCCATCAGCCCACAGGGAACTTTGGCCGTCCTGACTTTC. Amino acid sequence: CAISPQGTLAVLTF.

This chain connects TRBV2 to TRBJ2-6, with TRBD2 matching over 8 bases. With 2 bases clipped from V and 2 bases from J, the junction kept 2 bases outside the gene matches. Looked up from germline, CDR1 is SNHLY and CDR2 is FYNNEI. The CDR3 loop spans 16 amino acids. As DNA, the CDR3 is TGTGCCAGCAGTGAACGGGAGGGAACTGGGGCCAACGTCCTGACTTTC. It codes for CASSEREGTGANVLTF. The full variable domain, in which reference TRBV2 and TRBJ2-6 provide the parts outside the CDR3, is EPEVTQTPSHQVTQMGQEVILRCVPISNHLYFYWYRQILGQKVEFLVSFYNNEISEKSEIFDDQFSVERPDGSNFTLKIRSTKLEDSAMYFCASSEREGTGANVLTFGAGSRLTVL.

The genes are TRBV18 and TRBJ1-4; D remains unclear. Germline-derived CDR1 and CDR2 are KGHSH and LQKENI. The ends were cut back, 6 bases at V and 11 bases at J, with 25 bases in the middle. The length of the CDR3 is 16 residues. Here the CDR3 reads CASSHGNGNIGSKLFF. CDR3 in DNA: TGTGCCAGCTCCCACGGTAATGGTAACATCGGAAGTAAACTGTTTTTT.

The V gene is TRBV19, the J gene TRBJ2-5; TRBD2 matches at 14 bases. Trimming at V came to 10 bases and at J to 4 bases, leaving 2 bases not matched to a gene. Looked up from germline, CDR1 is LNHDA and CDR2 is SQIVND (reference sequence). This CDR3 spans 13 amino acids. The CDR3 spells CATGLAGGETQYF. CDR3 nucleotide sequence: TGTGCCACAGGACTAGCGGGAGGAGAGACCCAGTACTTC.

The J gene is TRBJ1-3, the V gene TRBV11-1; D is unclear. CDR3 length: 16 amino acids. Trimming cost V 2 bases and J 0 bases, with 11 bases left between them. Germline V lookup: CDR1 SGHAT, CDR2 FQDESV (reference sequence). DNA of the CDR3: TGTGCCAGCAGCTTATCAAGCCGGAGCTCTGGAAACACCATATATTTT. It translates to CASSLSSRSSGNTIYF. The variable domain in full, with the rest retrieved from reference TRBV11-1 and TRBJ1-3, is EAEVAQSPRYKITEKSQAVAFWCDPISGHATLYWYRQILGQGPELLVQFQDESVVDDSQLPKDRFSAERLKGVDSTLKIQPAELGDSAMYLCASSLSSRSSGNTIYFGEGSWLTVV.

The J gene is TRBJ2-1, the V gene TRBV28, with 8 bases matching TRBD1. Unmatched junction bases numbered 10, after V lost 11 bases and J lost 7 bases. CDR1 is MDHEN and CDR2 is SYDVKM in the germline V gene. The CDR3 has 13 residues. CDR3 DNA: TGTGCCGGGGCAGGGGGCGGGAAGAATGAGCAGTTCTTC. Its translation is CAGAGGGKNEQFF.

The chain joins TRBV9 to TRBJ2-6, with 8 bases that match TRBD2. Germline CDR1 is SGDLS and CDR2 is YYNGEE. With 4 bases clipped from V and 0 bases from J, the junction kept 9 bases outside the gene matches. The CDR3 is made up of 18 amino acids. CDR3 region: CASSFRPAGGSGANVLTF. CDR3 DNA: TGTGCCAGCAGCTTCAGGCCTGCGGGGGGCTCTGGGGCCAACGTCCTGACTTTC.

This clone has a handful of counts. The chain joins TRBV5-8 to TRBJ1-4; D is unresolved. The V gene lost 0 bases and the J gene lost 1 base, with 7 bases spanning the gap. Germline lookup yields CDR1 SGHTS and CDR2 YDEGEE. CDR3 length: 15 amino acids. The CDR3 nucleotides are TGTGCCAGCAGCTTGGGCCAGAGAACTAATGAAAAACTGTTTTTT. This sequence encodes CASSLGQRTNEKLFF.

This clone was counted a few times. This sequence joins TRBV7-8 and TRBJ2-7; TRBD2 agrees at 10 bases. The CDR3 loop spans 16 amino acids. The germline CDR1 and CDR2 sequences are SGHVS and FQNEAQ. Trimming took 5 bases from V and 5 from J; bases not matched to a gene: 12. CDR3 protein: CASSPQLAGGAHEQYF. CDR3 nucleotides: TGTGCCAGCAGCCCCCAGTTAGCGGGGGGAGCCCACGAGCAGTACTTC.